This is a list of T cell receptor beta chains from one sample in a study of technical replicates of blood from several donors. Assay used: immunoSEQ multiplex PCR; TCRdb lists only in-frame clones, some missing. The table has more than 95,000 clones, around 96% seen once. Material: T cells isolated from PBMCs. These receptors all come from a human donor in good health. CDR3s include the opening cysteine and the closing phenylalanine or tryptophan. Fields, in order: clone size, V gene, J gene, D gene, CDR3 length, CDR3 DNA, CDR3 protein. A D gene is named only where the DNA matches it firmly. For some rows the clone size is stated as once, few or many, or as a class when expanded; others skip it.

clone size: -
V gene: TRBV5-1
J gene: TRBJ2-3
D gene: TRBD2
CDR3 length: 16
CDR3 DNA: TGCGCCAGCAGCTTGGCCAGCGGGACGAGCACAGATACGCAGTATTTT
CDR3 protein: CASSLASGTSTDTQYF

clone size: once
V gene: TRBV7-9
J gene: TRBJ2-3
D gene: -
CDR3 length: 15
CDR3 DNA: TGTGCCAGCAGCTTAATGTTGACAGACACAGATACGCAGTATTTT
CDR3 protein: CASSLMLTDTDTQYF

clone size: once
V gene: TRBV7-6
J gene: TRBJ2-5
D gene: TRBD2
CDR3 length: 14
CDR3 DNA: TGTGCCAGCAGCCCTAGCGGGAGGGCAGAGACCCAGTACTTC
CDR3 protein: CASSPSGRAETQYF

clone size: -
V gene: TRBV9
J gene: TRBJ1-1
D gene: -
CDR3 length: 15
CDR3 DNA: TGTGCCAGCAGCGTGCGGGGCCGGGACGACACTGAAGCTTTCTTT
CDR3 protein: CASSVRGRDDTEAFF

clone size: -
V gene: TRBV9
J gene: TRBJ2-1
D gene: -
CDR3 length: 12
CDR3 DNA: TGTGCCAGCAGCGTAGTAGCGGATGAGCAGTTCTTC
CDR3 protein: CASSVVADEQFF

clone size: -
V gene: TRBV14
J gene: TRBJ1-6
D gene: -
CDR3 length: 14
CDR3 DNA: TGTGCCAGCAGCCAAGCTCCGTCCGTTCCGTCCCTCCACTTT
CDR3 protein: CASSQAPSVPSLHF

clone size: -
V gene: TRBV27
J gene: TRBJ2-6
D gene: TRBD1
CDR3 length: 17
CDR3 DNA: TGTGCCAGCAGTGTGGGGGACAGGGGGCCTGGGGCCAACGTCCTGACTTTC
CDR3 protein: CASSVGDRGPGANVLTF

clone size: -
V gene: TRBV5-4
J gene: TRBJ2-5
D gene: TRBD1
CDR3 length: 15
CDR3 DNA: TGTGCCAGCAGCTTGGGGACAGGGGTGGGGGAGACCCAGTACTTC
CDR3 protein: CASSLGTGVGETQYF

clone size: few
V gene: TRBV14
J gene: TRBJ1-5
D gene: -
CDR3 length: 15
CDR3 DNA: TGTGCCAGCAGCCAAGGAACAGGGTCCAATCAGCCCCAGCATTTT
CDR3 protein: CASSQGTGSNQPQHF

clone size: -
V gene: TRBV14
J gene: TRBJ1-1
D gene: -
CDR3 length: 12
CDR3 DNA: TGTGCCAGCAGCCAGAGTAGCACTGAAGCTTTCTTT
CDR3 protein: CASSQSSTEAFF

clone size: -
V gene: TRBV6-5
J gene: TRBJ1-5
D gene: TRBD1
CDR3 length: 13
CDR3 DNA: TGTGCCAGCAGGGGACAGGGGGGTCAGCCCCAGCATTTT
CDR3 protein: CASRGQGGQPQHF

clone size: -
V gene: TRBV15
J gene: TRBJ2-3
D gene: -
CDR3 length: 12
CDR3 DNA: TGTGCCACCAGCACGAGCACAGATACGCAGTATTTT
CDR3 protein: CATSTSTDTQYF

clone size: once
V gene: TRBV6-5
J gene: TRBJ2-1
D gene: TRBD2
CDR3 length: 14
CDR3 DNA: TGTGCCAGCAGCCGTAGCGGGATTCACAATGAGCAGTTCTTC
CDR3 protein: CASSRSGIHNEQFF

clone size: -
V gene: TRBV19
J gene: TRBJ2-7
D gene: TRBD1
CDR3 length: 15
CDR3 DNA: TGTGCCAGTAGGAAACCGGGACAGGACTCCTACGAGCAGTACTTC
CDR3 protein: CASRKPGQDSYEQYF

clone size: -
V gene: TRBV11-1
J gene: TRBJ2-7
D gene: -
CDR3 length: 14
CDR3 DNA: TGTGCCAGCAGCGACCGCGGATCAGGGAAAGAGCAGTACTTC
CDR3 protein: CASSDRGSGKEQYF

clone size: -
V gene: TRBV19
J gene: TRBJ1-1
D gene: -
CDR3 length: 15
CDR3 DNA: TGTGCCAGTAGTATAGACCCCCAGGGGAACACTGAAGCTTTCTTT
CDR3 protein: CASSIDPQGNTEAFF

clone size: -
V gene: TRBV27
J gene: TRBJ1-5
D gene: -
CDR3 length: 14
CDR3 DNA: TGTGCCAGCAGTTTATTTTGGGGGGATCAGCCCCAGCATTTT
CDR3 protein: CASSLFWGDQPQHF

clone size: -
V gene: TRBV6-6
J gene: TRBJ1-1
D gene: -
CDR3 length: 14
CDR3 DNA: TGTGCCAGCACGCGGGGCAGAGAGAGGACTGAAGCTTTCTTT
CDR3 protein: CASTRGRERTEAFF

clone size: -
V gene: TRBV12-5
J gene: TRBJ1-1
D gene: TRBD1
CDR3 length: 19
CDR3 DNA: TGTGCTAGTGGTTTGGTACTTACAGGGGGCGAGGTAGGCGACACTGAAGCTTTCTTT
CDR3 protein: CASGLVLTGGEVGDTEAFF

clone size: -
V gene: TRBV2
J gene: TRBJ1-4
D gene: -
CDR3 length: 15
CDR3 DNA: TGTGCCAGCAGAAGGGGAGGAGGAGTAGATGAAAAACTGTTTTTT
CDR3 protein: CASRRGGGVDEKLFF

clone size: once
V gene: TRBV7-9
J gene: TRBJ1-1
D gene: TRBD1
CDR3 length: 14
CDR3 DNA: TGTGCCAGCAGCCCCAGGGGGGCGAACACTGAAGCTTTCTTT
CDR3 protein: CASSPRGANTEAFF

clone size: -
V gene: TRBV28
J gene: TRBJ2-1
D gene: TRBD1
CDR3 length: 14
CDR3 DNA: TGTGCCAGCAGCACACAGGGGGCTCGTAATGAGCAGTTCTTC
CDR3 protein: CASSTQGARNEQFF

clone size: -
V gene: TRBV18
J gene: TRBJ2-2
D gene: TRBD2
CDR3 length: 14
CDR3 DNA: TGTGCCAGCTCACCTTCCAGCGGGAACGGGGAGCTGTTTTTT
CDR3 protein: CASSPSSGNGELFF

clone size: -
V gene: TRBV6-5
J gene: TRBJ1-2
D gene: TRBD1
CDR3 length: 13
CDR3 DNA: TGTGCCAGCAGCCACGGACAGGGGGACGGCTACACCTTC
CDR3 protein: CASSHGQGDGYTF

clone size: -
V gene: TRBV5-6
J gene: TRBJ2-7
D gene: TRBD1
CDR3 length: 15
CDR3 DNA: TGTGCCAGCAGCTTGTTTGGGACAGGGGTCCACGAGCAGTACTTC
CDR3 protein: CASSLFGTGVHEQYF

clone size: -
V gene: TRBV19
J gene: TRBJ2-4
D gene: -
CDR3 length: 15
CDR3 DNA: TGTGCCAGTAGTATGTACGGGATAGCCAAAAACATTCAGTACTTC
CDR3 protein: CASSMYGIAKNIQYF

clone size: -
V gene: TRBV2
J gene: TRBJ1-2
D gene: TRBD1
CDR3 length: 12
CDR3 DNA: TGTGCCAGCCGGGACAGGGTCTATGGCTACACCTTC
CDR3 protein: CASRDRVYGYTF

clone size: -
V gene: TRBV27
J gene: TRBJ2-1
D gene: TRBD2
CDR3 length: 14
CDR3 DNA: TGTGCCAGCATCGGACTAGCGTGGGGCAATGAGCAGTTCTTC
CDR3 protein: CASIGLAWGNEQFF

clone size: -
V gene: TRBV2
J gene: TRBJ2-7
D gene: TRBD2
CDR3 length: 15
CDR3 DNA: TGTGCCAGCAGGGCCCGCAGCGGGAGGACCTACGAGCAGTACTTC
CDR3 protein: CASRARSGRTYEQYF

clone size: -
V gene: TRBV6-5
J gene: TRBJ2-1
D gene: TRBD2
CDR3 length: 14
CDR3 DNA: TGTGCCAGCAGCCTAGCGGGCTCCTACAATGAGCAGTTCTTC
CDR3 protein: CASSLAGSYNEQFF

clone size: -
V gene: TRBV19
J gene: TRBJ1-5
D gene: -
CDR3 length: 17
CDR3 DNA: TGTGCCAGTAGCCCCCCCCCACGGGTTCATGCATCACAGCCCCAGCATTTT
CDR3 protein: CASSPPPRVHASQPQHF

clone size: -
V gene: TRBV6-5
J gene: TRBJ2-1
D gene: -
CDR3 length: 15
CDR3 DNA: TGTGCCAGCAGTTACTCTCCAGGGGCGCAAAATGAGCAGTTCTTC
CDR3 protein: CASSYSPGAQNEQFF

clone size: -
V gene: TRBV19
J gene: TRBJ2-7
D gene: TRBD1
CDR3 length: 13
CDR3 DNA: TGTGCCACGTCACAGGGGGCCGACTACGAGCAGTACTTC
CDR3 protein: CATSQGADYEQYF

clone size: -
V gene: TRBV10-1
J gene: TRBJ2-2
D gene: -
CDR3 length: 17
CDR3 DNA: TGCGCCAGCAGTGAGCCAAGGACAGCCGCGAACACCGGGGAGCTGTTTTTT
CDR3 protein: CASSEPRTAANTGELFF

clone size: once
V gene: TRBV6-5
J gene: TRBJ1-3
D gene: -
CDR3 length: 15
CDR3 DNA: TGTGCCAGCAGTTTACAGGGCCGCTCTGGAAACACCATATATTTT
CDR3 protein: CASSLQGRSGNTIYF

clone size: -
V gene: TRBV5-1
J gene: TRBJ2-3
D gene: TRBD1
CDR3 length: 14
CDR3 DNA: TGCGCCAGCAGCGTCGGACAGGGCACAGATACGCAGTATTTT
CDR3 protein: CASSVGQGTDTQYF

clone size: -
V gene: TRBV9
J gene: TRBJ2-7
D gene: -
CDR3 length: 14
CDR3 DNA: TGTGCCAGCAGCCAGGGATTGGGGTCCTACGAGCAGTACTTC
CDR3 protein: CASSQGLGSYEQYF

clone size: -
V gene: TRBV11-3
J gene: TRBJ2-5
D gene: TRBD2
CDR3 length: 16
CDR3 DNA: TGTGCCAGCAGCCTTACTCCCCGGACTAGCACAGAGACCCAGTACTTC
CDR3 protein: CASSLTPRTSTETQYF

clone size: -
V gene: TRBV18
J gene: TRBJ2-1
D gene: TRBD2
CDR3 length: 15
CDR3 DNA: TGTGCCAGCTCACCGGGACTAGCGGGAGGGAATGAGCAGTTCTTC
CDR3 protein: CASSPGLAGGNEQFF

clone size: -
V gene: TRBV7-9
J gene: TRBJ2-7
D gene: TRBD1
CDR3 length: 15
CDR3 DNA: TGTGCCAGCAGCTTCCCCCCGACACCGGACAGGGAGCAGTACTTC
CDR3 protein: CASSFPPTPDREQYF

clone size: -
V gene: TRBV6-6
J gene: TRBJ2-7
D gene: TRBD2
CDR3 length: 15
CDR3 DNA: TGTGCCAGCAGAAGGTTAGCGGGAGAGACCTACGAGCAGTACTTC
CDR3 protein: CASRRLAGETYEQYF

clone size: -
V gene: TRBV4-1
J gene: TRBJ1-1
D gene: TRBD1
CDR3 length: 15
CDR3 DNA: TGCGCCAGCAGCTCCAGGACAGGAGCGAACACTGAAGCTTTCTTT
CDR3 protein: CASSSRTGANTEAFF